One and the same sample provided the 32 T cell receptor beta chains below, sequenced in a study of technical replicates of blood from a few donors. The method was immunoSEQ multiplex PCR; TCRdb's version includes in-frame clones alone and lacks a portion of them. The profile shows about 71,000 clones, around nine tenths of them singletons. The material sequenced was T cells isolated from PBMCs. Receptors originate from a human donor in good health.

This chain links TRBV7-3 with TRBJ2-7, with 12 bases aligning to TRBD2. The ends lost 6 bases at V and 4 bases at J; junction bases unmatched: 10. The CDR3 is 16 residues long. The germline V gene encodes CDR1 SGHTA and CDR2 FQGTGA. The CDR3 sequence is CASSLTSGSGGYEQYF. The CDR3 nucleotides read TGTGCCAGCAGTCTGACTAGCGGGAGTGGAGGGTACGAGCAGTACTTC.

This clone was detected only once. V and J are TRBV27 and TRBJ2-7, with 8 bases fitting TRBD1. The CDR3 sequence is 13 residues long. The V segment lost 6 bases and the J segment 3 bases; nucleotides outside the gene matches: 4. Germline V CDR1 and CDR2: MNHEY, SMNVEV (reference sequence). The CDR3 loop reads CASRATGGYEQYF. CDR3 bases: TGTGCCAGCAGAGCAACAGGGGGCTACGAGCAGTACTTC.

The rearrangement joins TRBV9 to TRBJ1-2; 10 nucleotides align to TRBD1. The germline V gene encodes CDR1 SGDLS and CDR2 YYNGEE. CDR3 length equals 14 residues. Trimming cost V 3 bases and J 6 bases; bases outside gene matches: 5. The CDR3 spells CASSAPGTGDGYTF. The CDR3 DNA sequence: TGTGCCAGCAGCGCCCCCGGGACAGGGGATGGCTACACCTTC. The full variable domain, rest sourced from reference TRBV9 and TRBJ1-2, is DSGVTQTPKHLITATGQRVTLRCSPRSGDLSVYWYQQSLDQGLQFLIQYYNGEERAKGNILERFSAQQFPDLHSELNLSSLELGDSALYFCASSAPGTGDGYTFGSGTRLTVV.

The chain has TRBV6-1 and TRBJ1-1; maybe TRBD1 (5 bases). CDR1 is MNHNS and CDR2 is SASEGT in the germline V gene. The CDR3 is 15 amino acids. The V and J ends lost 6 bases and 1 base respectively, with 15 bases between them. CDR3 in amino acids: CASSVYMGGNTEAFF. As DNA, the CDR3 is TGTGCCAGCAGCGTCTACATGGGGGGGAACACTGAAGCTTTCTTT.

V gene TRBV30 combines with J gene TRBJ1-2; D is possibly TRBD1 (5 bases). The ends were cut back, 4 bases at V and 4 bases at J, with 16 bases in the middle. Germline V gives CDR1 GTSNPN, CDR2 SVGIG (reference sequence). CDR3 length: 14 residues. Here the CDR3 DNA reads TGTGCCTGGAATAGGGGAGGCGGACCCTATGGCTACACCTTC. Protein sequence: CAWNRGGGPYGYTF.

The V call is TRBV11-2, the J call TRBJ2-3; D call uncertain. The CDR3 contains 14 residues. V shed 1 base and J shed 4 bases, with 9 bases lying between them. From germline, CDR1 is SGHAT and CDR2 FQNNGV. CDR3 amino acids: CASSLVSLADTQYF. CDR3 DNA: TGTGCCAGCAGCTTAGTTTCTCTAGCAGATACGCAGTATTTT.

This clone was observed a handful of times. The chain carries TRBV9 and TRBJ1-1, with 7 nucleotides matching TRBD1. The trim removed 3 bases at V and 4 bases at J, leaving 3 bases unmatched. Per germline, CDR1 SGDLS and CDR2 YYNGEE. The CDR3 is 13 amino acids. Written as DNA, the CDR3 is TGTGCCAGCAGCGCGCGACAGGGCACTGAAGCTTTCTTT. Translated: CASSARQGTEAFF.

The chain combines TRBV5-5 with TRBJ1-1, with D maybe TRBD1 (5 bases). This CDR3 region has 19 residues. Germline V gene data show CDR1 as SGHKS and CDR2 as YYEKEE (reference sequence). With 6 bases removed from V and 3 bases from J, the gap between germline ends came to 30 bases. The CDR3 is CASNPYPSVDSPFDTEAFF. Here the CDR3 DNA reads TGTGCCAGCAACCCATACCCGTCTGTTGACAGCCCGTTTGACACTGAAGCTTTCTTT.

CDR3 sequence (DNA): TGTGCCAGCAGCTACGCCAAGGCAGGGGTCACCGGGGAGCTGTTTTTT. Its translation: CASSYAKAGVTGELFF. The rearrangement links TRBV6-5 to TRBJ2-2; perhaps TRBD1 as D (6 bases). Deletions cut 6 bases from V and 4 bases from J, with 18 bases between. Germline V lookup: CDR1 MNHEY, CDR2 SVGAGI. The CDR3 contains 16 residues.

This clone appeared once. The V call is TRBV4-3, the J call TRBJ1-1; 9 nucleotides align to TRBD1. V shed 3 bases, J shed 1 base, and the junction held 3 bases outside the gene matches. The CDR3 extends over 15 amino acids. CDR1 and CDR2 from the germline V gene are LGHNA and YSLEER. The chain's CDR3 is CASSQGQGSNTEAFF. The CDR3 DNA is TGCGCCAGCAGCCAGGGACAGGGCTCGAACACTGAAGCTTTCTTT.

The V gene is TRBV7-3, the J gene TRBJ2-7; D is unclear. This CDR3 contains 13 residues. Germline CDR1 reads SGHTA; CDR2 reads FQGTGA. The V and J ends lost 8 bases and 2 bases respectively, with 13 bases between them. Here the CDR3 DNA reads TGTGCCAGCTCCCGAGACGCGGCCTACGAGCAGTACTTC. Its translation: CASSRDAAYEQYF. The complete variable domain, with remaining parts taken from reference TRBV7-3 and TRBJ2-7, reads GAGVSQTPSNKVTEKGKYVELRCDPISGHTALYWYRQSLGQGPEFLIYFQGTGAADDSGLPNDRFFAVRPEGSVSTLKIQRTERGDSAVYLCASSRDAAYEQYFGPGTRLTVT.

The V call is TRBV2, the J call TRBJ2-1, with 14 bases that match TRBD2. The V and J ends lost 9 bases and 8 bases, in that order; junction bases with no gene match: 3. The CDR3 is 13 amino acids. Germline values: CDR1 SNHLY, CDR2 FYNNEI. The CDR3 reads CARRGLAGDEQFF. DNA of the CDR3: TGTGCCAGGAGGGGACTAGCGGGAGATGAGCAGTTCTTC.

The chain combines TRBV7-9 with TRBJ2-2; TRBD1 is a possible D gene (6 bases). Trimming pared 2 bases from V and 0 bases from J, leaving 7 bases between. Germline-derived CDR1 and CDR2 are SEHNR and FQNEAQ (reference sequence). The CDR3 contains 15 residues. DNA for the CDR3: TGTGCCAGCAGCTTAAGGACAGCGAACACCGGGGAGCTGTTTTTT. Protein: CASSLRTANTGELFF.

CDR3 sequence: CATSSPGLATDTQYF. CDR3 DNA: TGTGCCACCAGCAGTCCGGGACTAGCGACAGATACGCAGTATTTT. The chain has TRBV15 and TRBJ2-3; 10 bases match TRBD2. Germline CDR1 is LNHNV and CDR2 is YYDKDF (reference sequence). The CDR3 loop spans 15 amino acids. V shed 3 bases and J 3 bases; nucleotides not matched to a gene: 3.

The rearrangement uses TRBV6-5 and TRBJ2-1; 11 positions match TRBD1. Germline CDR1 and CDR2: MNHEY and SVGAGI. After removal of 0 bases from V and 8 bases from J, the junction contained 6 bases not matched to a gene. The CDR3 has 16 amino acids. The CDR3 loop reads CASSYSWDRGGYEQFF. The CDR3 region has the DNA TGTGCCAGCAGTTACTCATGGGACAGGGGGGGGTATGAGCAGTTCTTC.

This chain links TRBV10-3 with TRBJ1-2, with 7 bases matching TRBD1. The V segment lost 2 bases and the J segment 0 bases; nucleotides outside the gene matches: 0. The CDR3 runs 14 residues. CDR1 and CDR2 (germline): ENHRY, SYGVKD. The CDR3 DNA follows: TGTGCCATCAGTGAGGGACAGGCTAACTATGGCTACACCTTC. It specifies CAISEGQANYGYTF.

V is TRBV5-4 and J is TRBJ2-3, with 7 bases matching TRBD2. This CDR3 contains 17 residues. Germline V gives CDR1 SGHNT, CDR2 YYREEE (reference sequence). J was trimmed by 4 bases and V by 2 bases; bases with no gene match: 13. The CDR3 sequence: CASSFLSGGGLPDTQYF. The CDR3 bases are TGTGCCAGCAGCTTTTTGTCGGGAGGCGGGTTGCCAGATACGCAGTATTTT. The full variable domain, its missing parts supplied by reference TRBV5-4 and TRBJ2-3, is ETGVTQSPTHLIKTRGQQVTLRCSSQSGHNTVSWYQQALGQGPQFIFQYYREEENGRGNFPPRFSGLQFPNYSSELNVNALELDDSALYLCASSFLSGGGLPDTQYFGPGTRLTVL.

The chain combines TRBV7-2 with TRBJ1-2; D gene unclear. Trimming shortened V by 3 bases and J by 7 bases, and 15 bases separated the two germline ends. This CDR3 is 14 amino acids long. Germline assignment: CDR1 SGHTA and CDR2 FQGNSA. The CDR3 spells CASSFGSLAGGYTF. The CDR3 DNA is TGTGCCAGCAGCTTTGGGAGCCTTGCGGGTGGCTACACCTTC.

V usage is TRBV29-1 and J usage is TRBJ1-4, with a possible D match to TRBD1 (5 bases). Germline CDR1 and CDR2: SQVTM and ANQGSEA. The V and J ends lost 1 base and 7 bases respectively, with 13 bases between them. The CDR3 extends over 14 amino acids. This CDR3 reads CSVEGAGRSEKLFF. The CDR3 DNA reads TGCAGCGTTGAAGGTGCAGGGCGTAGTGAAAAACTGTTTTTT. The full variable domain, its missing parts supplied by reference TRBV29-1 and TRBJ1-4, is SAVISQKPSRDICQRGTSLTIQCQVDSQVTMMFWYRQQPGQSLTLIATANQGSEATYESGFVIDKFPISRPNLTFSTLTVSNMSPEDSSIYLCSVEGAGRSEKLFFGSGTQLSVL.

V usage is TRBV27 and J usage is TRBJ2-1; no definite D call. Between the trimmed V and J ends, which lost 2 bases and 3 bases, there was a span of 11 bases. Germline CDR1 is MNHEY and CDR2 is SMNVEV (reference sequence). The CDR3 is made up of 15 amino acids. CDR3: CASSLAPPNYNEQFF. CDR3 coding DNA: TGTGCCAGCAGTTTAGCCCCGCCTAACTACAATGAGCAGTTCTTC.

This clone was detected only once. The chain has TRBV2 and TRBJ2-5; tentative D call: TRBD1 (5 bases). Germline V gene sequence: CDR1 SNHLY, CDR2 FYNNEI. The CDR3 extends over 11 amino acids. Trimming removed 10 bases from V and 7 bases from J, with 13 bases in between. As DNA, the CDR3 is TGTGCCACCTCCCAAACAGGGACCCAGTACTTC. This translates into CATSQTGTQYF. Supplemented by reference TRBV2 and TRBJ2-5, the full variable domain reads EPEVTQTPSHQVTQMGQEVILRCVPISNHLYFYWYRQILGQKVEFLVSFYNNEISEKSEIFDDQFSVERPDGSNFTLKIRSTKLEDSAMYFCATSQTGTQYFGPGTRLLVL.

This chain uses TRBV14 with TRBJ2-5, with a tentative D call TRBD2 (6 bases). This CDR3 spans 19 amino acids. Looked up from germline, CDR1 is SGHDN and CDR2 is FVKESK. Trimming took 2 bases from V and 5 from J, leaving 27 bases between them. The CDR3 DNA reads TGTGCCAGCAGCCAAAGCCTCGTGGGGCGGGATCGGGCGAGGGAGACCCAGTACTTC. Its translation is CASSQSLVGRDRARETQYF.

As regards this clone: A junction end diverges from the germline sequence, so it may reflect a read error. This chain uses TRBV20-1 with TRBJ2-7; the match to TRBD2 covers 7 bases. The CDR3 totals 10 residues. Germline V gene sequence: CDR1 DFQATT, CDR2 SNEGSKA (reference sequence). CDR3 protein: CSSSGYEQYF. In DNA, the CDR3 is TGCAGTTCTAGCGGCTACGAGCAGTACTTC.

The chain links TRBV27 to TRBJ1-2, with TRBD1 matching 8 bases. CDR1 is MNHEY, CDR2 SMNVEV, per germline (reference sequence). V shed 2 bases, J shed 1 base, and the junction held 9 bases outside the gene matches. This CDR3 spans 17 amino acids. The CDR3 DNA reads as TGTGCCAGCAGTTTAGGGGCAGGGGGCCCCCTTAACTATGGCTACACCTTC. It yields the protein CASSLGAGGPLNYGYTF.

The chain combines TRBV19 with TRBJ2-1, with D perhaps TRBD2 (6 bases). Between the trimmed V and J ends, which lost 10 bases and 3 bases, there was a span of 16 bases. CDR3 length: 14 residues. Germline lookup yields CDR1 LNHDA and CDR2 SQIVND (reference sequence). The CDR3 coding sequence is TGTGCCACTAGCGCCCGAGGCTTCTACAATGAGCAGTTCTTC. Amino acid sequence: CATSARGFYNEQFF.

This clone has only one observation. The CDR3 coding sequence is TGTGCCAGCAAGGACAGGGCTGGGGAGACCCAGTACTTC. Its translation: CASKDRAGETQYF. The rearrangement joins TRBV19 to TRBJ2-5, with 8 bases aligning to TRBD1. V trimming: 9 bases; J trimming: 5 bases; junction bases outside the gene matches: 8. CDR3 size: 13 residues. Germline V gives CDR1 LNHDA, CDR2 SQIVND (reference sequence).

The CDR3 protein is CASSAGQGYTGELFF. CDR3 coding DNA: TGCGCCAGCAGCGCCGGACAGGGGTACACCGGGGAGCTGTTTTTT. V and J are TRBV10-1 and TRBJ2-2; TRBD1 agrees at 9 bases. Trimming took 6 bases from V and 3 from J; bases not matched to a gene: 5. The CDR3 loop spans 15 amino acids. CDR1 WNHNN and CDR2 SYGVQD come from the germline V gene (reference sequence).

V and J are TRBV5-4 and TRBJ2-5, with a weak D call TRBD2 (6 bases). This CDR3 region has 14 residues. V lost 4 bases to trimming and J lost 3 bases, with 13 bases between them. In germline, CDR1 is SGHNT, CDR2 YYREEE (reference sequence). The DNA for the CDR3 is TGTGCCAGCAGCCGCGGCGGGGAAGAAGAGACCCAGTACTTC. Translated, it gives CASSRGGEEETQYF. Full variable domain (missing parts from reference TRBV5-4 and TRBJ2-5): ETGVTQSPTHLIKTRGQQVTLRCSSQSGHNTVSWYQQALGQGPQFIFQYYREEENGRGNFPPRFSGLQFPNYSSELNVNALELDDSALYLCASSRGGEEETQYFGPGTRLLVL.

V gene TRBV6-5 combines with J gene TRBJ1-5; TRBD1 agrees at 7 bases. This CDR3 is 14 amino acids long. Germline V gives CDR1 MNHEY, CDR2 SVGAGI. The J segment lost 6 bases and the V segment lost 5 bases, leaving 7 bases of the junction unmatched. The chain's CDR3 is CASSPGQESQPQHF. The CDR3 DNA follows: TGTGCCAGCAGTCCAGGACAGGAGAGTCAGCCCCAGCATTTT.

The V and J genes are TRBV4-2 and TRBJ2-1; the match to TRBD2 covers 9 bases. The CDR3 sequence is 15 residues long. Losses at the gene ends were 1 base for V and 8 bases for J; bases not matched to a gene: 6. From germline, CDR1 is LGHNA and CDR2 YNFKEQ. CDR3 sequence reads: CASSQVGAGGHEQFF. In nucleotides, the CDR3 is TGTGCCAGCAGCCAAGTAGGGGCGGGAGGGCATGAGCAGTTCTTC.

The CDR3 DNA sequence: TGTGCCAGCACGACGGCAGGCGAAGGGAACACTGAAGCTTTCTTT. Its translation: CASTTAGEGNTEAFF. This chain joins TRBV2 and TRBJ1-1; unclear D gene. CDR3 length equals 15 residues. V was shortened by 7 bases and J by 1 base, with 16 bases between the two germline ends. Germline V lookup: CDR1 SNHLY, CDR2 FYNNEI.

The chain has TRBV7-8 and TRBJ1-2, with TRBD1 matching 8 bases. Germline V gives CDR1 SGHVS, CDR2 FQNEAQ. The CDR3 covers 14 residues. After removal of 5 bases from V and 8 bases from J, the junction contained 10 bases not matched to a gene. CDR3 DNA: TGTGCCAGCAGCCCAGCCTACCAGGGGGCCGGCTACACCTTC. Protein product: CASSPAYQGAGYTF. The full variable domain, with the rest looked up from reference TRBV7-8 and TRBJ1-2, is GAGVSQSPRYKVAKRGQDVALRCDPISGHVSLFWYQQALGQGPEFLTYFQNEAQLDKSGLPSDRFFAERPEGSVSTLKIQRTQQEDSAVYLCASSPAYQGAGYTFGSGTRLTVV.